These 10 T cell receptor beta chains were sequenced from one sample in a study of radiotherapy plus CTLA-4 blockade in lung cancer. The method was immunoSEQ multiplex PCR; TCRdb's version includes in-frame clones alone and lacks a portion of them. The sample shows tens of thousands of clones, 55% to 75% of them seen only once. Here the sequenced sample was peripheral blood, taken from a patient treated with radiotherapy plus ipilimumab. These receptors came from a human donor with non-small cell lung cancer that progressed on radiotherapy plus ipilimumab.

This chain joins TRBV29-1 and TRBJ2-5, with 13 bases aligning to TRBD2. V was clipped by 2 bases and J by 4 bases; unmatched bases: 13. The germline V gene encodes CDR1 SQVTM and CDR2 ANQGSEA. This CDR3 has 18 residues. Here the CDR3 DNA reads TGCAGCGTTGAACGTGGACTAGCGGGAGCAGGTTTTCTAGAGACCCAGTACTTC. It codes for CSVERGLAGAGFLETQYF.

As for this clone: At one end the junction does not follow the germline gene, possibly because of a read error. This chain connects TRBV7-7 to TRBJ2-2; D is perhaps TRBD2 (5 bases). The germline V gene has CDR1 SSHAT and CDR2 FNYEAQ (reference sequence). This CDR3 is 14 amino acids long. The CDR3 coding sequence is TGTGCTAGCAGCGCCGGGGAGAACAGCGGGGAGCTGTTTTTT. The encoded protein is CASSAGENSGELFF.

The rearrangement links TRBV28 to TRBJ2-3, with TRBD2 matching 7 bases. Per germline, CDR1 MDHEN and CDR2 SYDVKM. This CDR3 has 14 amino acids. With V trimmed by 4 bases and J by 4 bases, 5 bases remained unmatched. CDR3 region: CASSSAGDADTQYF. In DNA form, the CDR3 reads TGTGCCAGCAGTTCGGCGGGAGACGCAGATACGCAGTATTTT.

The V call is TRBV7-2, the J call TRBJ2-3; 14 positions agree with TRBD2. The CDR3 sequence is 15 residues long. V lost 10 bases, J lost 4 bases, and 7 bases stayed unmatched. Looked up from germline, CDR1 is SGHTA and CDR2 is FQGNSA. CDR3 in amino acids: CATGLAGGWADTQYF. The DNA of the CDR3 is TGTGCCACCGGACTAGCGGGGGGCTGGGCAGATACGCAGTATTTT.

This chain uses TRBV12-1 with TRBJ1-3. TRBV12-1 is tagged as a pseudogene. This CDR3 comprises 16 residues. The CDR3 sequence: CASSWQGLCSGNTIYF. Here the CDR3 DNA reads TGTGCCAGCAGCTGGCAGGGACTGTGCTCTGGAAACACCATATATTTT.

The table lists this clone with a count of one. As DNA, the CDR3 is TGTGCCAGCAGCCCCTCCGGGACAGGGCTAAACGAGCAGTACTTC. Protein: CASSPSGTGLNEQYF. This rearrangement joins TRBV27 to TRBJ2-7, with 9 bases lining up with TRBD1. Germline values: CDR1 MNHEY, CDR2 SMNVEV (reference sequence). The J segment lost 5 bases and the V segment lost 6 bases, leaving 11 bases of the junction unmatched. This CDR3 is built from 15 residues.

The chain employs TRBV2 and TRBJ1-2, with a possible D match to TRBD1 (5 bases). The CDR3 runs 13 residues. Looked up from germline, CDR1 is SNHLY and CDR2 is FYNNEI. V lost 4 bases and J 5 bases, leaving 11 bases between the germline ends. The CDR3 nucleotides are TGTGCCAGCAGTGTACAGGAGATGTATGGCTACACCTTC. It specifies CASSVQEMYGYTF.

The chain is built from TRBV6-5 and TRBJ2-1; D is undetermined. The CDR3 has 13 residues. Trimming took 0 bases from V and 9 from J, leaving 9 bases between them. The germline gives CDR1 MNHEY, CDR2 SVGAGI. CDR3 in amino acids: CASSYSKRGEQFF. The CDR3 region has the DNA TGTGCCAGCAGTTACTCGAAACGCGGTGAGCAGTTCTTC.

V usage is TRBV2 and J usage is TRBJ2-5; TRBD1 might be the D (6 bases). From germline, CDR1 is SNHLY and CDR2 FYNNEI. Trimming cost V 9 bases and J 1 base, with 18 bases left between them. The length of the CDR3 is 15 residues. CDR3 DNA: TGTGCCAGTACCCTCGAACAGGGTGCCCAAGAGACCCAGTACTTC. This codes for CASTLEQGAQETQYF.

This chain joins TRBV6-6 and TRBJ1-1, with D unresolved. Germline V gene lookup returns CDR1 MNHNY and CDR2 SVGAGI (reference sequence). The CDR3 is 14 amino acids. V lost 5 bases to trimming and J lost 0 bases, with 10 bases between them. The CDR3 loop is CASSRHRVNTEAFF. In DNA form, the CDR3 reads TGTGCCAGCAGTAGACACCGGGTGAACACTGAAGCTTTCTTT.